The 11 T cell receptor beta chains presented below share a single source sample, sequenced in a study of shared clonotypes between healthy human individuals. The data were produced by immunoSEQ multiplex PCR, yet TCRdb's version contains in-frame clones alone and is incomplete. The table shows about 2.3 million clones, with approximately 90% occurring only once. Material: naive CD4+ T cells from PBMCs. Specified subset: CD45RA+ positively selected. The receptors were sampled from a man aged 18-30 years in good health. Some clones in this sample may be carry-over from other donors' samples.

This chain connects TRBV18 to TRBJ2-5; perhaps TRBD2 as D (5 bases). With 6 bases removed from V and 5 bases from J, the gap between germline ends came to 16 bases. The CDR3 extends over 14 amino acids. Germline assignment: CDR1 KGHSH and CDR2 LQKENI. In nucleotides, the CDR3 is TGTGCCAGCTCCCGGATAATCCGGGATGAGACCCAGTACTTC. Translated, it gives CASSRIIRDETQYF. Drawing the rest from reference TRBV18 and TRBJ2-5, the complete variable domain is NAGVMQNPRHLVRRRGQEARLRCSPMKGHSHVYWYRQLPEEGLKFMVYLQKENIIDESGMPKERFSAEFPKEGPSILRIQQVVRGDSAAYFCASSRIIRDETQYFGPGTRLLVL.

The chain is built from TRBV7-8 and TRBJ1-1; tentatively, D is TRBD1 (5 bases). The V end was cut by 5 bases, the J end by 4 bases, with 20 bases between. The CDR3 totals 16 residues. CDR1 SGHVS and CDR2 FQNEAQ come from the germline V gene. The CDR3 DNA reads TGTGCCAGCAGCGAAGTCGACTTTTGGGGGGGCACTGAAGCTTTCTTT. Amino acids: CASSEVDFWGGTEAFF.

The chain links TRBV7-9 to TRBJ2-7; D is uncertain. Trimming stripped 4 bases from V and 1 base from J, with 11 bases between. The CDR3 is 14 amino acids. Germline values: CDR1 SEHNR, CDR2 FQNEAQ (reference sequence). CDR3 sequence reads: CASSSLGSSYEQYF. DNA for the CDR3: TGTGCCAGCAGCTCCCTGGGCAGTTCCTACGAGCAGTACTTC.

The rearrangement uses TRBV6-5 and TRBJ2-3; TRBD2 agrees at 9 bases. CDR1 and CDR2 (germline): MNHEY, SVGAGI. The J segment lost 0 bases and the V segment lost 6 bases, leaving 4 bases of the junction unmatched. The CDR3 is 15 amino acids. Here the CDR3 reads CASSRLAVSTDTQYF. The CDR3 DNA is TGTGCCAGCAGCCGACTAGCGGTTAGCACAGATACGCAGTATTTT.

This sequence joins TRBV19 and TRBJ1-2; 7 bases align to TRBD1. Germline V gene lookup returns CDR1 LNHDA and CDR2 SQIVND (reference sequence). This CDR3 comprises 13 residues. J lost 10 bases, V lost 5 bases, and 10 bases had no gene match. The CDR3 DNA follows: TGTGCCAGTAGTGTCGGGACAGTCTTCGACTACACCTTC. Encoded protein: CASSVGTVFDYTF.

The chain recombines TRBV11-3 with TRBJ2-3, with D possibly TRBD2 on 6 matching bases. V was shortened by 5 bases and J by 2 bases, with 14 bases between the two germline ends. The germline CDR1 and CDR2 sequences are SGHNT and YENEEA. The length of the CDR3 is 15 residues. CDR3 bases: TGTGCCAGCAGCCCGGGACTGTCAGTCACAGATACGCAGTATTTT. Protein product: CASSPGLSVTDTQYF.

The chain has TRBV6-1 and TRBJ1-1; D unresolved. V lost 8 bases to trimming and J lost 3 bases, with 10 bases between them. The germline CDR1 and CDR2 sequences are MNHNS and SASEGT. This CDR3 is 12 amino acids long. The CDR3 spells CASSWRDTEAFF. CDR3 in DNA: TGTGCCAGCTCCTGGCGGGACACTGAAGCTTTCTTT.

This sequence joins TRBV7-3 and TRBJ2-1; TRBD2 aligns across 8 bases. The CDR3 extends over 15 amino acids. The junction had 3 bases not matched to a gene; V was cut back by 5 bases and J by 0 bases. In germline, CDR1 is SGHTA, CDR2 FQGTGA. CDR3 sequence: CASSISGNSYNEQFF. The DNA of the CDR3 is TGTGCCAGCAGCATTAGCGGGAACTCCTACAATGAGCAGTTCTTC.

The J gene is TRBJ2-2, the V gene TRBV10-3; TRBD2 agrees at 7 bases. Losses at the gene ends were 5 bases for V and 5 bases for J; bases not matched to a gene: 5. This CDR3 is built from 14 residues. Germline V gene lookup returns CDR1 ENHRY and CDR2 SYGVKD. The CDR3 region has the DNA TGTGCCATCAGTCGGGAGGAGAAAACCGGGGAGCTGTTTTTT. Residues: CAISREEKTGELFF.

V gene TRBV4-1 combines with J gene TRBJ2-1; D is undetermined. With 1 base removed from V and 5 bases from J, the gap between germline ends came to 12 bases. The CDR3 loop spans 15 amino acids. Germline CDR1 reads MGHRA; CDR2 reads YSYEKL. This CDR3 reads CASSQVTATHNEQFF. Here the CDR3 DNA reads TGCGCCAGCAGCCAAGTCACAGCGACCCACAATGAGCAGTTCTTC.

The genes are TRBV5-1 and TRBJ2-3; the D is unclear. The CDR3 runs 16 residues. The V end lost 0 bases, the J end lost 0 bases, and 11 bases lay between the germline ends. CDR1 is SGHRS and CDR2 is YFSETQ in the germline V gene. CDR3 region: CASSLVASFSTDTQYF. The CDR3 region has the DNA TGCGCCAGCAGCTTGGTCGCCAGTTTTAGCACAGATACGCAGTATTTT.